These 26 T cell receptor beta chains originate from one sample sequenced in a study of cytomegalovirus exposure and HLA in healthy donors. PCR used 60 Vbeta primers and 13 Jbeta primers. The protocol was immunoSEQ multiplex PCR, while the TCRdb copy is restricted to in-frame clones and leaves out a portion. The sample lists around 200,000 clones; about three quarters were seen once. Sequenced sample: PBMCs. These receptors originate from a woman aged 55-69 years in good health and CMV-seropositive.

The CDR3 sequence: CASSLVPFGGDTQYF. The CDR3 DNA follows: TGTGCCAGCAGCTTAGTTCCTTTCGGGGGGGATACGCAGTATTTT. The chain links TRBV7-2 to TRBJ2-3; 7 bases map to TRBD2. After removal of 1 base from V and 6 bases from J, the junction contained 7 bases not matched to a gene. This CDR3 has 15 amino acids. Germline loops: CDR1 SGHTA, CDR2 FQGNSA. Complete variable domain (other parts from reference TRBV7-2 and TRBJ2-3): GAGVSQSPSNKVTEKGKDVELRCDPISGHTALYWYRQSLGQGLEFLIYFQGNSAPDKSGLPSDRFSAERTGGSVSTLTIQRTQQEDSAVYLCASSLVPFGGDTQYFGPGTRLTVL.

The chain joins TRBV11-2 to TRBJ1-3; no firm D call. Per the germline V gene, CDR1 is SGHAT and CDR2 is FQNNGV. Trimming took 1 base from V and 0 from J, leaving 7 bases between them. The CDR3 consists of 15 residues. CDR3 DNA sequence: TGTGCCAGCAGCTTAGCTGCCTACTCTGGAAACACCATATATTTT. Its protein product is CASSLAAYSGNTIYF. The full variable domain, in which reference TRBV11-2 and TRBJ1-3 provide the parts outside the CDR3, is EAGVAQSPRYKIIEKRQSVAFWCNPISGHATLYWYQQILGQGPKLLIQFQNNGVVDDSQLPKDRFSAERLKGVDSTLKIQPAKLEDSAVYLCASSLAAYSGNTIYFGEGSWLTVV.

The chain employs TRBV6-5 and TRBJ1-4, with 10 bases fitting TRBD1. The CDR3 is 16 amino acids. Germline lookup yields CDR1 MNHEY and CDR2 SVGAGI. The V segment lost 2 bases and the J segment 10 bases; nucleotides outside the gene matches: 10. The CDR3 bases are TGTGCCAGCAGTTACACCCGACAGGGGGCAGGGGGAAAACTGTTTTTT. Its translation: CASSYTRQGAGGKLFF.

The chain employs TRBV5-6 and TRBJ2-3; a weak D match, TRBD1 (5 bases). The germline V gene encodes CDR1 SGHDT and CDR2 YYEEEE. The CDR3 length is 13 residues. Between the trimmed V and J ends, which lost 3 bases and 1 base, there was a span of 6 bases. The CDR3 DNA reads TGTGCCAGCAGCTGGGGCCGCACAGATACGCAGTATTTT. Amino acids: CASSWGRTDTQYF. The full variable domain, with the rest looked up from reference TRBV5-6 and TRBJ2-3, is DAGVTQSPTHLIKTRGQQVTLRCSPKSGHDTVSWYQQALGQGPQFIFQYYEEEERQRGNFPDRFSGHQFPNYSSELNVNALLLGDSALYLCASSWGRTDTQYFGPGTRLTVL.

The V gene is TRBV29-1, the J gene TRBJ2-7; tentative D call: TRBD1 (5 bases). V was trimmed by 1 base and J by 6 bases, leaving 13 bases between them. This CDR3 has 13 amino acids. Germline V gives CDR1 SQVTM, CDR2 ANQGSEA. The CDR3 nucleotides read TGCAGCGTTGAAGTGGCCAGGGTGGGCGAGCAGTACTTC. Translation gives CSVEVARVGEQYF.

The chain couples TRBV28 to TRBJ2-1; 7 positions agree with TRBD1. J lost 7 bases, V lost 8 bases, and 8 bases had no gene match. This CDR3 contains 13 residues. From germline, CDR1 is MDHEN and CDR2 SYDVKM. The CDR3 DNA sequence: TGTGCCAGCGAGAGGGGACAGAGGAATGAGCAGTTCTTC. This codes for CASERGQRNEQFF.

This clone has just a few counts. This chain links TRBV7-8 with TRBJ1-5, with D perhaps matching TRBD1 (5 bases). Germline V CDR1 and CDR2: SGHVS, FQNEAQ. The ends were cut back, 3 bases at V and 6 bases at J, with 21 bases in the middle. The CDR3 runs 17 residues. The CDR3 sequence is CASSFGGGVGRAQPQHF. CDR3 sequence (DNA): TGTGCCAGCAGCTTTGGGGGGGGAGTAGGCCGTGCTCAGCCCCAGCATTTT.

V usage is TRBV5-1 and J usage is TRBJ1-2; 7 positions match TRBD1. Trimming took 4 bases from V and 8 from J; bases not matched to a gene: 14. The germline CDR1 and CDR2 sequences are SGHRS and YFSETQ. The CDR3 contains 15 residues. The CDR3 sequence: CASSDSGTVTEGYTF. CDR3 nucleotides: TGCGCCAGCAGCGACTCTGGGACAGTGACTGAGGGCTACACCTTC. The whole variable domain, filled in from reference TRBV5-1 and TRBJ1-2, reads KAGVTQTPRYLIKTRGQQVTLSCSPISGHRSVSWYQQTPGQGLQFLFEYFSETQRNKGNFPGRFSGRQFSNSRSEMNVSTLELGDSALYLCASSDSGTVTEGYTFGSGTRLTVV.

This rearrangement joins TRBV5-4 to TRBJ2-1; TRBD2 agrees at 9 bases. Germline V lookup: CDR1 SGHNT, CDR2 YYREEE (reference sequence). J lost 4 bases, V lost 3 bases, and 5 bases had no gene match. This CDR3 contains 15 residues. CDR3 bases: TGTGCCAGCAGCTCCAGCGGGGGGCTATACAATGAGCAGTTCTTC. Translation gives CASSSSGGLYNEQFF.

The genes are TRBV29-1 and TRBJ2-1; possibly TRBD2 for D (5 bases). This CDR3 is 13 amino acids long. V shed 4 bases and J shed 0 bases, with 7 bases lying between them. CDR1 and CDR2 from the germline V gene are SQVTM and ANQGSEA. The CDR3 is CSVGEYSYNEQFF. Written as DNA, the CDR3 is TGCAGCGTTGGGGAGTACTCCTACAATGAGCAGTTCTTC.

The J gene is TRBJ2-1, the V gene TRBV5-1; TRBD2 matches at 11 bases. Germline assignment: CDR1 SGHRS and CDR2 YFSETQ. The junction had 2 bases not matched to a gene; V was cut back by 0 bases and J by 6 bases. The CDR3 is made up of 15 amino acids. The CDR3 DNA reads TGCGCCAGCAGCTTGGCTAGCGGGGGGATCAATGAGCAGTTCTTC. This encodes CASSLASGGINEQFF.

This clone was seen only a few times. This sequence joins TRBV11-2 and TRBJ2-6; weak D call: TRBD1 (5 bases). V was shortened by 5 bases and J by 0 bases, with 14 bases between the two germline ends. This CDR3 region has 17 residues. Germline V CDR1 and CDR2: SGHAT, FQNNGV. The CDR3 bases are TGTGCCAGCAGCAGGACATGGCGTAACTCTGGGGCCAACGTCCTGACTTTC. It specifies CASSRTWRNSGANVLTF.

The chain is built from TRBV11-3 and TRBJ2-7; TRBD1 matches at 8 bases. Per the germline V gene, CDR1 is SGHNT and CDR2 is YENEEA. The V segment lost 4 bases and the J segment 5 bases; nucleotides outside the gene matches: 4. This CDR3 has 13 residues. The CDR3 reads CASSSWTGHEQYF. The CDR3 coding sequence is TGTGCCAGCAGCTCCTGGACAGGGCACGAGCAGTACTTC.

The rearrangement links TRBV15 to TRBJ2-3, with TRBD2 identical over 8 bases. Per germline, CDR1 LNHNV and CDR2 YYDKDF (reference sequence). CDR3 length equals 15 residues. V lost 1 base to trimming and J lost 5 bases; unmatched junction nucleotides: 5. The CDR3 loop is CATSRGPAGEDTQYF. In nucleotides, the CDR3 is TGTGCCACCAGCAGAGGACCAGCGGGAGAAGATACGCAGTATTTT.

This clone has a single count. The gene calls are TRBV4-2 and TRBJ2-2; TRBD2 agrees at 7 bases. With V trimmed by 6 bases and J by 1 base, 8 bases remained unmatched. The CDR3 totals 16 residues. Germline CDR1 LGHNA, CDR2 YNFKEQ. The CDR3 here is CASRLGGGENTGELFF. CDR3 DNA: TGTGCCAGCAGGCTCGGGGGAGGGGAGAACACCGGGGAGCTGTTTTTT.

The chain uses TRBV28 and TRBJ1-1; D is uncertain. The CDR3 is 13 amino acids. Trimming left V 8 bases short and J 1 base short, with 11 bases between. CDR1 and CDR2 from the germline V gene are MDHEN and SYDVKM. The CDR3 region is CASWRDQNTEAFF. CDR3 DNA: TGTGCCAGCTGGCGGGATCAGAACACTGAAGCTTTCTTT.

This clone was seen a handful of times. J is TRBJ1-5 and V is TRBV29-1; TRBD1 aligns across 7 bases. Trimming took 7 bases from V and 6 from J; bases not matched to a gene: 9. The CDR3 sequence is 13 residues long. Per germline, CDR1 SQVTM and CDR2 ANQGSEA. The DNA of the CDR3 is TGCAGCGCCCTCGGGACAGTGGGTCAGCCCCAGCATTTT. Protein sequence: CSALGTVGQPQHF.

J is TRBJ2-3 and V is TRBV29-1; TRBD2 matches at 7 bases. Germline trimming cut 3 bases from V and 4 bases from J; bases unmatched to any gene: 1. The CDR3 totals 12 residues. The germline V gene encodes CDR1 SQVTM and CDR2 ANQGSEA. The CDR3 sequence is CSVEGGADTQYF. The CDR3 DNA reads TGCAGCGTTGAGGGAGGGGCAGATACGCAGTATTTT.

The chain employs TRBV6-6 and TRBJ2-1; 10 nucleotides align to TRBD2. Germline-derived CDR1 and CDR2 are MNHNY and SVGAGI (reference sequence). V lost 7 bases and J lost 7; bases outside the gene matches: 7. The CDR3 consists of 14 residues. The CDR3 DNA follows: TGTGCCAGCACGAGCGGGAGGGCCGAAAATGAGCAGTTCTTC. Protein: CASTSGRAENEQFF.

In DNA, the CDR3 is TGTGCTAGTGGAAAATCCCAGTCCTATCGGGGGGGAACCTACAATGAGCAGTTCTTC. It yields the protein CASGKSQSYRGGTYNEQFF. The rearrangement joins TRBV12-5 to TRBJ2-1; 8 bases map to TRBD2. Germline trimming cut 6 bases from V and 2 bases from J; bases unmatched to any gene: 18. Germline assignment: CDR1 LGHNT and CDR2 FRNRAP. This CDR3 is 19 amino acids long.

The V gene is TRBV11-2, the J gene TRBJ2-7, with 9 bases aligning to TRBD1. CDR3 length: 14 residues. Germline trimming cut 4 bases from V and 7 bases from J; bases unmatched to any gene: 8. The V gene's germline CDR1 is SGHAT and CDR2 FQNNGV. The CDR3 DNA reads TGTGCCAGCAGCTCGGGACAGGGAAGATGGGAGCAGTACTTC. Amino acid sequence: CASSSGQGRWEQYF.

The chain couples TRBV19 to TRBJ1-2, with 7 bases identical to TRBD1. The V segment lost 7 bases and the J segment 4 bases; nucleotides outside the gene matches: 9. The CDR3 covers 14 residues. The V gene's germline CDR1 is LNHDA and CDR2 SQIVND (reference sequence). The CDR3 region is CASMEGGQAYGYTF. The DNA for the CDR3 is TGTGCCAGTATGGAGGGCGGACAGGCCTATGGCTACACCTTC. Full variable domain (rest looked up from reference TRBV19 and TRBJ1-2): DGGITQSPKYLFRKEGQNVTLSCEQNLNHDAMYWYRQDPGQGLRLIYYSQIVNDFQKGDIAEGYSVSREKKESFPLTVTSAQKNPTAFYLCASMEGGQAYGYTFGSGTRLTVV.

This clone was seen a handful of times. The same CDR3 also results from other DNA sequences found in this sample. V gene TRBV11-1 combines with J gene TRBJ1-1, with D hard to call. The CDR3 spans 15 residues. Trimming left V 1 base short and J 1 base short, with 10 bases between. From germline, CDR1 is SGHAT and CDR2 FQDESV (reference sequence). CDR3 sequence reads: CASSLGIGANTEAFF. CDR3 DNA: TGTGCCAGCAGCTTAGGAATCGGAGCGAACACTGAAGCTTTCTTT.

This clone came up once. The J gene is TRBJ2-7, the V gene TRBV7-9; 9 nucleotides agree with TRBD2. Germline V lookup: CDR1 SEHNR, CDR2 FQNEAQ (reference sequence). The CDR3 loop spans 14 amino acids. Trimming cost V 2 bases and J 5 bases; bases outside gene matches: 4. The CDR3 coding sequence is TGTGCCAGCAGCTTAAGGGCTAGCGGGGACGAGCAGTACTTC. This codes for CASSLRASGDEQYF.

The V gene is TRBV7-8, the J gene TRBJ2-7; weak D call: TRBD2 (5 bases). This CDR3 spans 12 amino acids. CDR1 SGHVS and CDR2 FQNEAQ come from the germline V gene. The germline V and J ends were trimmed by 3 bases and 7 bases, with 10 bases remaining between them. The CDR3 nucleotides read TGTGCCAGCAGCTTGAGGACGGGGGAGCAGTACTTC. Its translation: CASSLRTGEQYF.

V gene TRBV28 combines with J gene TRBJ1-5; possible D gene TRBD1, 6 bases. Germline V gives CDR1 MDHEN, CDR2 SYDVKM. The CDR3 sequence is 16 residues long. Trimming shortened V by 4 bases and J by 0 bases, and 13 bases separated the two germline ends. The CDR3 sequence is CASSSTGRGSNQPQHF. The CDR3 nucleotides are TGTGCCAGCAGTTCTACAGGGAGGGGTAGCAATCAGCCCCAGCATTTT.